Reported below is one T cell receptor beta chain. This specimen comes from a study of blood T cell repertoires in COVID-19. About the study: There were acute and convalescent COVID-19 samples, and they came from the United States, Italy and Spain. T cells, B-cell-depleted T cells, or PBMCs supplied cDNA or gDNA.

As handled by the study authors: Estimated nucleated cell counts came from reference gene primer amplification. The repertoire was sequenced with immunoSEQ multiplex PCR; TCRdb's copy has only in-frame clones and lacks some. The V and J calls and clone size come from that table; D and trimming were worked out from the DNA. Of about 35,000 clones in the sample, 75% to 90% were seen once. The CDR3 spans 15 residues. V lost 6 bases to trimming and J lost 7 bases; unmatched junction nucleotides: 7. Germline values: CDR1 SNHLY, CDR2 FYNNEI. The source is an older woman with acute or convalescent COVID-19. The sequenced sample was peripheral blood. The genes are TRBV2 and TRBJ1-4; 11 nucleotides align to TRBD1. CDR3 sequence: CASRPGQGEVEKLFF. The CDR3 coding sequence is TGTGCCAGCAGACCGGGACAGGGGGAGGTTGAAAAACTGTTTTTT.